The rows below give T cell receptor beta chains drawn from one sample of a study of Graves' ophthalmopathy and Graves' hyperthyroidism. TCRdb recomputed calls from the multiplex PCR reads with MiXCR, one row per CDR3 protein. The sample shows roughly 500,000 distinct CDR3 sequences, under 15% of them seen only once. Sequenced material: blood. The receptors shown here come from a woman aged 25 to 39 with Graves' ophthalmopathy. Both conserved end residues are part of each CDR3. Fields, in order: J gene, clone size, D gene, V gene, CDR3 protein, CDR3 DNA. The D gene is left open where the match is weak. Expanded clones are given a class, and other clones once, few, many or no size at all.

>TRBJ1-1|few|-|TRBV7-2
CASSPHRANTEAFF
TGTGCCAGCAGCCCGCACCGGGCGAACACTGAAGCTTTCTTT
>TRBJ2-7|many|TRBD1|TRBV6-1
CASRIIPGTAYEQYF
TGTGCCAGCAGAATCATTCCCGGGACAGCTTACGAGCAGTACTTC
>TRBJ2-7|-|-|TRBV4-1
CASCQDWGYEQYF
TGCGCCAGCTGCCAAGATTGGGGGTACGAGCAGTACTTC
>TRBJ2-3|many|TRBD2|TRBV29-1
CSVDGSGITDTQYF
TGCAGCGTTGATGGTAGCGGGATCACAGATACGCAGTATTTT
>TRBJ2-7|-|TRBD1|TRBV12-3/TRBV12-4
CASSLWDRSYEQYF
TGTGCCAGCAGTTTATGGGACAGATCCTACGAGCAGTACTTC
>TRBJ1-2|many|TRBD1|TRBV28
CASNPPGQGEGYTF
TGTGCCAGCAACCCCCCGGGACAGGGAGAAGGCTACACCTTC
>TRBJ2-7|many|-|TRBV28
CASSTGTLPYEQYF
TGTGCCAGCAGTACAGGGACTTTACCCTACGAGCAGTACTTC
>TRBJ2-7|-|TRBD1|TRBV27
CASTPGTGGNERYF
TGTGCCAGCACTCCTGGGACAGGGGGCAACGAGCGGTACTTC
>TRBJ2-5|many|TRBD2|TRBV29-1
CSVSGVGTQYF
TGCAGCGTGAGCGGGGTCGGGACCCAGTACTTC
>TRBJ2-2|many|TRBD2|TRBV12-5
CASGKGLAGGPGELFF
TGTGCTAGTGGAAAAGGACTTGCGGGAGGGCCCGGGGAGCTGTTTTTT
>TRBJ2-3|many|TRBD2|TRBV20-1
CSARLSYLAGGPTDTQYF
TGCAGTGCTAGATTATCCTATTTAGCGGGAGGGCCCACAGATACGCAGTATTTT
>TRBJ1-1|many|-|TRBV27
CASSQTPGRMNTEAFF
TGTGCCAGCAGTCAGACCCCAGGAAGGATGAACACTGAAGCTTTCTTT
>TRBJ1-2|few|-|TRBV30
CAWSVRREDGYTF
TGTGCCTGGAGTGTACGCAGGGAGGATGGCTACACCTTC
>TRBJ2-3|many|-|TRBV2
CASSPLIAPDTQYF
TGTGCCAGCAGCCCCCTGATAGCTCCAGATACGCAGTATTTT
>TRBJ1-5|many|TRBD1|TRBV30
CAWSPTGGRVPQHF
TGTGCCTGGAGTCCGACAGGGGGCCGAGTACCCCAGCATTTT
>TRBJ2-7|many|-|TRBV29-1
CSVLGQLYEQYF
TGCAGCGTTCTTGGGCAGCTCTACGAGCAGTACTTC
>TRBJ2-7|many|-|TRBV11-1
CASSQPTVSYEQYF
TGTGCCAGCAGCCAACCGACAGTCTCCTACGAGCAGTACTTC
>TRBJ1-2|few|-|TRBV30
CAWSSTGIYGYTF
TGTGCCTGGTCCTCGACAGGCATCTATGGCTACACCTTC
>TRBJ1-1|many|-|TRBV12-3/TRBV12-4
CASSPGLGRRHLDEAFF
TGTGCCAGCAGTCCCGGTTTAGGCCGCCGCCACCTTGATGAAGCTTTCTTT
>TRBJ2-2|many|-|TRBV7-8
CASSQTGGTSGELFF
TGTGCCAGCAGCCAGACAGGAGGTACCTCCGGGGAGCTGTTTTTT
>TRBJ2-2|-|TRBD2|TRBV6-1
CASSEGLAGGPSTGELFF
TGTGCCAGCAGTGAGGGACTAGCGGGGGGTCCTTCCACCGGGGAGCTGTTTTTT